This entry features one TCR beta chain sequence. The data are from a study of T cell changes during pregnancy in multiple sclerosis. Data came from immunoSEQ multiplex PCR; TCRdb stores just in-frame clones and leaves some out. The repertoire holds tens of thousands of clones, with around 89% as singletons. The CDR3 is made up of 16 amino acids. Sequenced material: CD4+ T cells from peripheral blood mononuclear cells, taken in the second trimester of pregnancy. The sequence was obtained from a female donor with multiple sclerosis, enrolled in a pregnancy study. The rearrangement joins TRBV21-1 to TRBJ1-3; TRBD1, the D gene given by the table, was not confirmed from the DNA. TRBV21-1 is termed a pseudogene. CDR3 DNA: TGTGCCAGCAGCAACCGAACACAGGGTCGTGGAAACACCATATATTTT. This codes for CASSNRTQGRGNTIYF.